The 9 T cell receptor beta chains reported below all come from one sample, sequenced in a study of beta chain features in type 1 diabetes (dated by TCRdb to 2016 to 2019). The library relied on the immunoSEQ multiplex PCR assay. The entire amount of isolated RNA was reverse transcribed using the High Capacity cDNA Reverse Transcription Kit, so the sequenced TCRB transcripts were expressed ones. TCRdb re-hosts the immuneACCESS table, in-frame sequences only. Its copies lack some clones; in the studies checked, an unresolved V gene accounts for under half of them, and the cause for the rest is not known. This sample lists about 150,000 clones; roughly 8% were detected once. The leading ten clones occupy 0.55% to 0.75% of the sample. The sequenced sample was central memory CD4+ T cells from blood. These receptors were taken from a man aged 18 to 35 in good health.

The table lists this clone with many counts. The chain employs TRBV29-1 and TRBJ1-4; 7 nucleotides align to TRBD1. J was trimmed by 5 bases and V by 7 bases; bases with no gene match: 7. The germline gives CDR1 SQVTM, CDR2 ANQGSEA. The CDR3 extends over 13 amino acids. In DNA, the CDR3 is TGCAGCGCCCGGGACAGTAGGAATGAAAAACTGTTTTTT. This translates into CSARDSRNEKLFF.

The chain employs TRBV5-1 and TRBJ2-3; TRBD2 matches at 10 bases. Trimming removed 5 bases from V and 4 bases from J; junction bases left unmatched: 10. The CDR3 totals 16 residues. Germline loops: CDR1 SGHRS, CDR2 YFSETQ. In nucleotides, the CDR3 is TGCGCCAGCAGAGACCCCACCGGGACTAGCGCAGATACGCAGTATTTT. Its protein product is CASRDPTGTSADTQYF.

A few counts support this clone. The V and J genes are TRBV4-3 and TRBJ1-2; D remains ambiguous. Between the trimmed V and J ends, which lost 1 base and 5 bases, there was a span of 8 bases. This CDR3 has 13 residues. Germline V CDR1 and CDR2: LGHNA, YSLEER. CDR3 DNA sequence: TGCGCCAGCAGCCAAGGACATCGATATGGCTACACCTTC. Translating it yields CASSQGHRYGYTF.

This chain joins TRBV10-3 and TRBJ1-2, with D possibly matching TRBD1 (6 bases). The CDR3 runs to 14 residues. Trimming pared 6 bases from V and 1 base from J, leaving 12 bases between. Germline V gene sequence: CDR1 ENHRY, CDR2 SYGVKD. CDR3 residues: CAIREGQLNYGYTF. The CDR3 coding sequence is TGTGCCATCAGGGAGGGACAACTTAACTATGGCTACACCTTC.

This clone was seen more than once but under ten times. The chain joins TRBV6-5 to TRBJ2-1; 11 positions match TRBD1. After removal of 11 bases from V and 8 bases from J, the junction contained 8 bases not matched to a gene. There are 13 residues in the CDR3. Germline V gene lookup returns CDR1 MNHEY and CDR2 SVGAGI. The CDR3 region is CAVRGTGGYEQFF. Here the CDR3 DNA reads TGTGCCGTAAGGGGGACAGGGGGTTATGAGCAGTTCTTC.

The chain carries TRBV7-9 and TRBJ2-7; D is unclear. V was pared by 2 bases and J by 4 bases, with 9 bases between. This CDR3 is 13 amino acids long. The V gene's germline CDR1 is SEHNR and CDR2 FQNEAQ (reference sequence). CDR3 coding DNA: TGTGCCAGCAGCTTATTTGGCCCTTACGAGCAGTACTTC. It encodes CASSLFGPYEQYF.

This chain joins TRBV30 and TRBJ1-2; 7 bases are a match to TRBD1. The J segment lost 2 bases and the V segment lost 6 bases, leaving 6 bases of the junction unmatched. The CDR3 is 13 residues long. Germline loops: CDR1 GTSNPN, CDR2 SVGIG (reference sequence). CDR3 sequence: CACTGVANYGYTF. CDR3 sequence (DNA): TGTGCCTGCACAGGGGTGGCCAACTATGGCTACACCTTC.

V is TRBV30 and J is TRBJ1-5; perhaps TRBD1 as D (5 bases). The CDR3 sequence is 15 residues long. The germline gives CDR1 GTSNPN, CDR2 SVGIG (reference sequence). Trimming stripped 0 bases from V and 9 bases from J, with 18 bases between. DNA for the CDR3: TGTGCCTGGAGTGTAAATGGACACGCGATCGGGCCCCAGCATTTT. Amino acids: CAWSVNGHAIGPQHF.

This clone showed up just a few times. The CDR3 nucleotides read TGTGCCAGCAGTTCGGGGTCGAGCTCCTACAATGAGCAGTTCTTC. Protein sequence: CASSSGSSSYNEQFF. V gene TRBV28 combines with J gene TRBJ2-1; D is perhaps TRBD2 (5 bases). V gave up 4 bases and J gave up 0 bases, with 10 bases separating them. The CDR3 consists of 15 residues. Germline V gene sequence: CDR1 MDHEN, CDR2 SYDVKM.